What follows are 5 T cell receptor beta chains derived from one specimen sequenced in a study of OX40 agonist ivuxolimab in advanced cancers. Sequenced by immunoSEQ multiplex PCR; TCRdb stores in-frame clones only, minus some. The sample gives about 130,000 clones, roughly 90% of which show up once; around 0.81% is in the top ten. The sample here was CD4+ or CD8+ T cells sorted from blood, taken in a trial of the OX40 agonist ivuxolimab. The receptor set was obtained from an adult with an advanced solid tumor such as melanoma, head and neck, liver or kidney cancer.

The V and J genes are TRBV5-6 and TRBJ1-2; tentatively, D is TRBD1 (5 bases). Germline V CDR1 and CDR2: SGHDT, YYEEEE. The ends were cut back, 0 bases at V and 7 bases at J, with 13 bases in the middle. CDR3 size: 14 residues. CDR3 DNA: TGTGCCAGCAGCTTGGCGGGGCGTACCTCTGGCTACACCTTC. It codes for CASSLAGRTSGYTF. Combining the CDR3 with reference TRBV5-6 and TRBJ1-2 gives the whole variable domain DAGVTQSPTHLIKTRGQQVTLRCSPKSGHDTVSWYQQALGQGPQFIFQYYEEEERQRGNFPDRFSGHQFPNYSSELNVNALLLGDSALYLCASSLAGRTSGYTFGSGTRLTVV.

This rearrangement joins TRBV5-4 to TRBJ2-1, with TRBD2 identical over 9 bases. CDR3 size: 16 residues. Germline assignment: CDR1 SGHNT and CDR2 YYREEE (reference sequence). Unmatched junction bases numbered 2, after V lost 1 base and J lost 0 bases. The CDR3 coding sequence is TGTGCCAGCAGCTTGCTTAGCGGGAGCTCCTACAATGAGCAGTTCTTC. This gives the protein CASSLLSGSSYNEQFF.

The V call is TRBV5-1, the J call TRBJ1-2; TRBD1 matches 7 bases. CDR1 and CDR2 (germline): SGHRS, YFSETQ. Trimming took 4 bases from V and 6 from J; bases not matched to a gene: 15. The CDR3 is 16 residues long. The CDR3 DNA sequence: TGCGCCAGCAGCCGCGATGGGACAGCAAGTAGTGATGGCTACACCTTC. It translates to CASSRDGTASSDGYTF.

The rearrangement links TRBV25-1 to TRBJ2-3, with TRBD2 matching 8 bases. CDR1 and CDR2 from the germline V gene are MGHDK and SYGVNS. Trimming took 0 bases from V and 0 from J; bases not matched to a gene: 2. This CDR3 is built from 16 residues. Here the CDR3 reads CASSEYSGGSTDTQYF. CDR3 DNA sequence: TGTGCCAGCAGTGAATATTCGGGGGGGAGCACAGATACGCAGTATTTT.

The rearrangement links TRBV18 to TRBJ2-1; no clear D gene. Germline lookup yields CDR1 KGHSH and CDR2 LQKENI. V was cut by 5 bases and J by 0 bases, with 17 bases left in between. This CDR3 is built from 17 residues. CDR3 in amino acids: CASSSLNLAASYNEQFF. The CDR3 region has the DNA TGTGCCAGCTCATCCTTGAATTTAGCAGCCTCCTACAATGAGCAGTTCTTC.